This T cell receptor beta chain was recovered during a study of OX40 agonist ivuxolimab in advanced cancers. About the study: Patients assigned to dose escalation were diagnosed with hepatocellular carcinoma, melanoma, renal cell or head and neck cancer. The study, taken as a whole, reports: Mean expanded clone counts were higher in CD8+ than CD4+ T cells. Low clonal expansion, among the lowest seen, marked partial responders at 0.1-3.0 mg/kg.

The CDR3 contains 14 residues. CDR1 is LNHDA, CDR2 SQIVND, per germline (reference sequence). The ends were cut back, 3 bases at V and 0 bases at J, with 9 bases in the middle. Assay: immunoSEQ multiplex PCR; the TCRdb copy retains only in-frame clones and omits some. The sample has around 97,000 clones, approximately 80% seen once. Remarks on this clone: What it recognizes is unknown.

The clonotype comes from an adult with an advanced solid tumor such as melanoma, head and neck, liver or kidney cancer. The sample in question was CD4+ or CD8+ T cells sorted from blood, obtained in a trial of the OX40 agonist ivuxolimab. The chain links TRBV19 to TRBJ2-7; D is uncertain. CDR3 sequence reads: CASSIQALSYEQYF. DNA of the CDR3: TGTGCCAGTAGTATCCAGGCACTCTCCTACGAGCAGTACTTC.